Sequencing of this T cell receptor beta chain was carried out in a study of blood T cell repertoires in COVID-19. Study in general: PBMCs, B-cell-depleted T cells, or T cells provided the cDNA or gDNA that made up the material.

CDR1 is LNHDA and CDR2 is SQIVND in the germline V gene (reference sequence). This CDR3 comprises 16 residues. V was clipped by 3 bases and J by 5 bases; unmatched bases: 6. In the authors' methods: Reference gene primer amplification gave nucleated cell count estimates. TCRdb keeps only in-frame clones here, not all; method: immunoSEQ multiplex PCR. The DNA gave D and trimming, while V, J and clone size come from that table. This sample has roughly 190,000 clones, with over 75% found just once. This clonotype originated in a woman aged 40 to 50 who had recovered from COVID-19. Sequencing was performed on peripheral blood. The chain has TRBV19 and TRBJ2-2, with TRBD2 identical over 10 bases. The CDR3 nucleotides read TGTGCCAGTAGTATCGGCCTAGCGGGAGTAACCGGGGAGCTGTTTTTT. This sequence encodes CASSIGLAGVTGELFF.